The clone carrying this T cell receptor (beta chain) has a count of ten or more. Its cognate antigen is unknown. The source of the sample is a study of regulatory T cells in long-lasting Graves disease. Study observations and caveats: Segments TRBV28, TRBJ1-2 and TRBJ2-5 showed preferential usage in persistent disease. In persistent patients, shared public clonotypes (around 2,500) outnumbered those in new patients (roughly 1,000).

For TCR beta, libraries came from iRepertoire HTBI primers and Arm-PCR of CDR3 regions. MiXCR, run by TCRdb on the multiplex PCR reads, gives a single entry per CDR3 protein. The sample has roughly 560,000 distinct CDR3 sequences; 9.5% to 15% are singletons. As to time point: newly diagnosed GD, antithyroid drugs for less than 3 months. Extracted PBMC RNA gave rise to the TCR library. Trimming shortened V by 6 bases and J by 3 bases, and 18 bases separated the two germline ends. Germline V gene lookup returns CDR1 MDHEN and CDR2 SYDVKM. The CDR3 covers 16 residues. This same sample was also part of a study on T cells in Graves' hyperthyroidism and ophthalmopathy. That study adds: First-round RT-PCR with HTBI primers amplified the TCR CDR3 region.

The sequenced sample was peripheral blood mononuclear cells (PBMCs), obtained at new diagnosis, from a patient treated with antithyroid drugs. The receptor was isolated from a woman in her twenties or thirties with Graves disease. V is TRBV28 and J is TRBJ1-5; D is ambiguous. Here the CDR3 reads CASRRGRQTNNQPQHF. In DNA form, the CDR3 reads TGTGCCAGCAGGCGAGGACGGCAAACTAACAATCAGCCCCAGCATTTT.